This passage covers 31 T cell receptor beta chains from one sample sequenced in a study of cytomegalovirus exposure and HLA in healthy donors. 13 Jbeta primers and 60 Vbeta primers were used for the PCR. The assay was immunoSEQ multiplex PCR, and TCRdb's table has in-frame clones only and misses some. This sample carries some 150,000 clones, roughly three quarters of them seen once, and the ten largest clones take about 1.3%. Sequencing was performed on PBMCs. Receptors originate from a man between 60 and 75 years old in good health and CMV-seronegative.

V usage is TRBV28 and J usage is TRBJ2-3; TRBD1 matches at 8 bases. CDR3 length equals 15 residues. Trimming removed 4 bases from V and 4 bases from J; junction bases left unmatched: 7. CDR1 is MDHEN, CDR2 SYDVKM, per germline. CDR3 nucleotides: TGTGCCAGCAGTTCCTACAGGGGGGTGGCAGATACGCAGTATTTT. It codes for CASSSYRGVADTQYF.

On this clone: The sample holds other DNA sequences that translate to the same CDR3. The rearrangement uses TRBV19 and TRBJ2-7; 9 bases match TRBD1. Germline-derived CDR1 and CDR2 are LNHDA and SQIVND (reference sequence). The V segment lost 5 bases and the J segment 8 bases; nucleotides outside the gene matches: 13. The CDR3 totals 15 residues. The CDR3 sequence: CASSLRTGEGGQQYF. The CDR3 nucleotides read TGTGCCAGTAGTCTCCGGACAGGGGAGGGCGGCCAGCAGTACTTC.

The chain recombines TRBV19 with TRBJ2-3; 8 nucleotides match TRBD1. The CDR3 runs 14 residues. The trim removed 7 bases at V and 0 bases at J, leaving 3 bases unmatched. From germline, CDR1 is LNHDA and CDR2 SQIVND (reference sequence). The CDR3 nucleotides are TGTGCCAGTATCCGGACAGGGAGCACAGATACGCAGTATTTT. Protein product: CASIRTGSTDTQYF.

This chain joins TRBV5-4 and TRBJ2-7, with D possibly TRBD1 on 5 matching bases. The CDR3 totals 14 residues. The V and J ends lost 3 bases and 6 bases respectively, with 16 bases between them. Germline V gene data show CDR1 as SGHNT and CDR2 as YYREEE (reference sequence). CDR3 sequence: CASSSPGRVVEQYF. Written as DNA, the CDR3 is TGTGCCAGCAGCTCCCCCGGCAGGGTGGTCGAGCAGTACTTC. Combining the CDR3 with reference TRBV5-4 and TRBJ2-7 gives the whole variable domain ETGVTQSPTHLIKTRGQQVTLRCSSQSGHNTVSWYQQALGQGPQFIFQYYREEENGRGNFPPRFSGLQFPNYSSELNVNALELDDSALYLCASSSPGRVVEQYFGPGTRLTVT.

Turning to this clone: One junction end disagrees with the germline gene, perhaps due to a read error. The rearrangement joins TRBV7-9 to TRBJ1-3; D gene ambiguous. Germline CDR1 reads SEHNR; CDR2 reads FQNEAQ (reference sequence). This CDR3 has 17 amino acids. In DNA, the CDR3 is TGTTCCAGCAGCTCCTCAGTCCGGGGATTCTCTGGAAACACCATATATTTT. It codes for CSSSSSVRGFSGNTIYF. Filled out from reference TRBV7-9 and TRBJ1-3, the complete variable domain reads DTGVSQNPRHKITKRGQNVTFRCDPISEHNRLYWYRQTLGQGPEFLTYFQNEAQLEKSRLLSDRFSAERPKGSFSTLEIQRTEQGDSAMYLCSSSSSVRGFSGNTIYFGEGSWLTVV.

V is TRBV11-2 and J is TRBJ2-7, with 7 bases fitting TRBD1. From germline, CDR1 is SGHAT and CDR2 FQNNGV. Trimming at V came to 3 bases and at J to 3 bases, leaving 5 bases not matched to a gene. The CDR3 runs to 14 residues. CDR3 sequence (DNA): TGTGCCAGCAGCTTTTATGCAGGGGGCTACGAGCAGTACTTC. As protein: CASSFYAGGYEQYF. Together with reference TRBV11-2 and TRBJ2-7, the CDR3 gives the full variable domain: EAGVAQSPRYKIIEKRQSVAFWCNPISGHATLYWYQQILGQGPKLLIQFQNNGVVDDSQLPKDRFSAERLKGVDSTLKIQPAKLEDSAVYLCASSFYAGGYEQYFGPGTRLTVT.

The CDR3 DNA follows: TGTGCCAGCAGCTTAGGTCTGTCGGGCGAGCAGTACTTC. It translates to CASSLGLSGEQYF. V and J are TRBV11-2 and TRBJ2-7; D uncertain. The CDR3 extends over 13 amino acids. The germline CDR1 and CDR2 sequences are SGHAT and FQNNGV. Trimming took off 1 base at V and 6 bases at J, with 10 bases between the two ends. The full variable domain, in which reference TRBV11-2 and TRBJ2-7 provide the parts outside the CDR3, is EAGVAQSPRYKIIEKRQSVAFWCNPISGHATLYWYQQILGQGPKLLIQFQNNGVVDDSQLPKDRFSAERLKGVDSTLKIQPAKLEDSAVYLCASSLGLSGEQYFGPGTRLTVT.

V and J are TRBV7-2 and TRBJ2-3; 11 bases fit TRBD1. The ends lost 5 bases at V and 5 bases at J; junction bases unmatched: 3. The CDR3 is made up of 14 amino acids. Germline CDR1 reads SGHTA; CDR2 reads FQGNSA. The CDR3 bases are TGTGCCAGCAGCCAGGGACAGGGGGTAGATACGCAGTATTTT. This gives the protein CASSQGQGVDTQYF.

This chain connects TRBV27 to TRBJ2-7; D possibly corresponds to TRBD2 (5 bases). The CDR3 loop spans 13 amino acids. Looked up from germline, CDR1 is MNHEY and CDR2 is SMNVEV (reference sequence). V was cut by 3 bases and J by 5 bases, with 11 bases left in between. The CDR3 sequence: CASSLWGVDEQYF. DNA for the CDR3: TGTGCCAGCAGTTTGTGGGGAGTGGACGAGCAGTACTTC.

The rearrangement uses TRBV5-6 and TRBJ1-2, with D possibly matching TRBD1 (5 bases). From germline, CDR1 is SGHDT and CDR2 YYEEEE. The CDR3 length is 16 residues. Trimming cost V 4 bases and J 5 bases, with 21 bases left between them. The DNA for the CDR3 is TGTGCCAGCAGCGGGGGTTCGGGACTCCCCATATATGGCTACACCTTC. Its translation is CASSGGSGLPIYGYTF. Supplemented by reference TRBV5-6 and TRBJ1-2, the full variable domain reads DAGVTQSPTHLIKTRGQQVTLRCSPKSGHDTVSWYQQALGQGPQFIFQYYEEEERQRGNFPDRFSGHQFPNYSSELNVNALLLGDSALYLCASSGGSGLPIYGYTFGSGTRLTVV.

The chain recombines TRBV12-2 with TRBJ2-3; the table's D call, TRBD2, was not checked against the DNA. TRBV12-2 represents a pseudogene. The CDR3 sequence is 17 residues long. CDR3 region: CASRPTSGRVSTDTQYF. CDR3 sequence (DNA): TGTGCAAGTCGGCCGACTAGCGGGAGGGTTAGCACAGATACGCAGTATTTT.

The chain combines TRBV4-3 with TRBJ2-5; a possible D gene is TRBD1 (5 bases). Judging by the DNA end, TRBJ2-7 fits better; the J call may be wrong. Germline V CDR1 and CDR2: LGHNA, YSLEER. The CDR3 totals 15 residues. This CDR3 reads CASSQSLAGLNEQYF. In DNA form, the CDR3 reads TGCGCCAGCAGCCAATCGTTGGCAGGGCTCAACGAGCAGTACTTC.

This clone was seen a few times. This chain links TRBV11-2 with TRBJ1-4; D possibly corresponds to TRBD1 (6 bases). The length of the CDR3 is 13 residues. CDR1 SGHAT and CDR2 FQNNGV come from the germline V gene. V was trimmed by 3 bases and J by 7 bases, leaving 9 bases between them. The CDR3 DNA reads TGTGCCAGCAGCTTGGACAGAAGTGAAAAACTGTTTTTT. Its protein is CASSLDRSEKLFF.

V gene TRBV5-1 combines with J gene TRBJ1-2; 9 nucleotides match TRBD1. The CDR3 length is 16 residues. CDR1 and CDR2 (germline): SGHRS, YFSETQ. V dropped 5 bases and J dropped 3; count of bases not matched to a gene: 11. In DNA, the CDR3 is TGCGCCAGCAGTCTTTACAGGGGGCGCGGGGACTATGGCTACACCTTC. As protein: CASSLYRGRGDYGYTF. The full variable domain, completed using reference TRBV5-1 and TRBJ1-2, is KAGVTQTPRYLIKTRGQQVTLSCSPISGHRSVSWYQQTPGQGLQFLFEYFSETQRNKGNFPGRFSGRQFSNSRSEMNVSTLELGDSALYLCASSLYRGRGDYGYTFGSGTRLTVV.

V gene TRBV15 combines with J gene TRBJ2-1; no reliable D call. This CDR3 spans 11 amino acids. Germline CDR1 reads LNHNV; CDR2 reads YYDKDF (reference sequence). V was shortened by 4 bases and J by 7 bases, with 5 bases between the two germline ends. Here the CDR3 reads CATSTRNEQFF. Written as DNA, the CDR3 is TGTGCCACCAGCACGAGGAATGAGCAGTTCTTC.

The chain has TRBV28 and TRBJ2-7; D is perhaps TRBD1 (6 bases). With 4 bases removed from V and 2 bases from J, the gap between germline ends came to 12 bases. The CDR3 extends over 14 amino acids. Germline CDR1 reads MDHEN; CDR2 reads SYDVKM. This CDR3 is CASSSPGTPYEQYF. As DNA, the CDR3 is TGTGCCAGCAGTTCCCCCGGGACACCCTACGAGCAGTACTTC.

The chain carries TRBV28 and TRBJ2-2; TRBD2 matches at 10 bases. The CDR3 spans 14 residues. Germline V CDR1 and CDR2: MDHEN, SYDVKM. Trimming cost V 8 bases and J 8 bases; bases outside gene matches: 8. In DNA form, the CDR3 reads TGTGCCAGCCTCAAGCGGGGGGGCTGGGGGGAGCTGTTTTTT. This translates into CASLKRGGWGELFF.

V and J are TRBV18 and TRBJ2-1; D remains ambiguous. The V and J ends lost 0 bases and 7 bases respectively, with 4 bases between them. Germline CDR1 and CDR2: KGHSH and LQKENI. The CDR3 consists of 12 residues. The CDR3 DNA is TGTGCCAGCTCACCACCCCTGAATGAGCAGTTCTTC. Amino acids: CASSPPLNEQFF.

The CDR3 coding sequence is TGTGCCAGCAGCCCGCGGGGCCCAGCTAACTATGGCTACACCTTC. As protein: CASSPRGPANYGYTF. This chain connects TRBV7-2 to TRBJ1-2, with D possibly matching TRBD1 (5 bases). This CDR3 has 15 amino acids. CDR1 and CDR2 from the germline V gene are SGHTA and FQGNSA. Trimming left V 5 bases short and J 0 bases short, with 13 bases between.

This sequence joins TRBV9 and TRBJ1-3; TRBD1 might be the D (5 bases). This CDR3 is 14 amino acids long. Germline values: CDR1 SGDLS, CDR2 YYNGEE. The V end lost 4 bases, the J end lost 8 bases, and 16 bases lay between the germline ends. The CDR3 DNA is TGTGCCAGCAGCAGGACACCGGAATTGGACACCATATATTTT. Encoded protein: CASSRTPELDTIYF.

The CDR3 nucleotides are TGCAGCGTTGATCCGACAGGGGGCGCGGAGACCCAGTACTTC. Protein: CSVDPTGGAETQYF. This chain uses TRBV29-1 with TRBJ2-5; TRBD1 agrees at 10 bases. The CDR3 covers 14 residues. After removal of 3 bases from V and 5 bases from J, the junction contained 6 bases not matched to a gene. CDR1 is SQVTM, CDR2 ANQGSEA, per germline.

This clone was seen just once. J is TRBJ2-2 and V is TRBV5-1; 9 bases match TRBD2. V lost 4 bases, J lost 6 bases, and 10 bases stayed unmatched. There are 16 residues in the CDR3. CDR1 and CDR2 (germline): SGHRS, YFSETQ. CDR3 bases: TGCGCCAGCAGCGCTTCTAGCGGGGAAGGTGCCGGGGAGCTGTTTTTT. Protein: CASSASSGEGAGELFF.

The chain links TRBV11-2 to TRBJ2-2, with a tentative D call TRBD2 (7 bases). The germline V gene has CDR1 SGHAT and CDR2 FQNNGV. Trimming pared 2 bases from V and 2 bases from J, leaving 15 bases between. There are 17 residues in the CDR3. Here the CDR3 DNA reads TGTGCCAGCAGCTTATCGAGGGGGGAGGGTAACACCGGGGAGCTGTTTTTT. Amino acids: CASSLSRGEGNTGELFF.

This clone was picked up a small number of times. The rearrangement links TRBV5-1 to TRBJ1-1, with TRBD1 matching 9 bases. The junction had 6 bases not matched to a gene; V was cut back by 4 bases and J by 5 bases. Germline CDR1 SGHRS, CDR2 YFSETQ. The CDR3 loop spans 14 amino acids. CDR3 protein: CASSDTGGETEAFF. CDR3 DNA: TGCGCCAGCAGCGATACAGGGGGCGAGACTGAAGCTTTCTTT. Full variable domain (missing parts from reference TRBV5-1 and TRBJ1-1): KAGVTQTPRYLIKTRGQQVTLSCSPISGHRSVSWYQQTPGQGLQFLFEYFSETQRNKGNFPGRFSGRQFSNSRSEMNVSTLELGDSALYLCASSDTGGETEAFFGQGTRLTVV.

This clone was detected only a few times. The J gene is TRBJ1-2, the V gene TRBV28; 7 nucleotides align to TRBD1. Germline CDR1 MDHEN, CDR2 SYDVKM. The J segment lost 5 bases and the V segment lost 7 bases, leaving 7 bases of the junction unmatched. This CDR3 is 13 amino acids long. The CDR3 protein is CASNRRGRYGYTF. The CDR3, as DNA: TGTGCCAGCAACCGAAGGGGGCGGTATGGCTACACCTTC.

This clone turned up a few times. The genes are TRBV11-3 and TRBJ2-7; D is ambiguous. V was cut by 0 bases and J by 6 bases, with 18 bases left in between. This CDR3 is built from 16 residues. Germline V CDR1 and CDR2: SGHNT, YENEEA. Here the CDR3 DNA reads TGTGCCAGCAGCTTAGATGTTCGTGTCAGCCGGGTCGAGCAGTACTTC. This translates into CASSLDVRVSRVEQYF.

The chain uses TRBV6-1 and TRBJ2-3; 7 positions match TRBD2. Germline CDR1 and CDR2: MNHNS and SASEGT. This CDR3 comprises 15 residues. V lost 6 bases, J lost 3 bases, and 9 bases stayed unmatched. CDR3 in DNA: TGTGCCAGCAGCCCCAATGGGCGGGAGACAGATACGCAGTATTTT. Translating it yields CASSPNGRETDTQYF.

The chain carries TRBV6-6 and TRBJ2-5, with TRBD2 matching 7 bases. The germline V gene encodes CDR1 MNHNY and CDR2 SVGAGI (reference sequence). This CDR3 is built from 15 residues. J lost 1 base, V lost 2 bases, and 4 bases had no gene match. This chain's CDR3 is CASSYEGGTQETQYF. The CDR3 DNA reads TGTGCCAGCAGTTACGAGGGAGGGACCCAAGAGACCCAGTACTTC.

V and J are TRBV29-1 and TRBJ2-7, with D uncertain. Trimming removed 4 bases from V and 0 bases from J, with 7 bases in between. Germline CDR1 SQVTM, CDR2 ANQGSEA. CDR3 length equals 12 residues. The CDR3 is CSVAESSYEQYF. The CDR3 DNA sequence: TGCAGCGTTGCCGAGAGCTCCTACGAGCAGTACTTC.

This chain uses TRBV18 with TRBJ2-1, with TRBD2 matching over 8 bases. Germline CDR1 is KGHSH and CDR2 is LQKENI. This CDR3 spans 17 amino acids. V was clipped by 0 bases and J by 4 bases; unmatched bases: 8. CDR3 sequence (DNA): TGTGCCAGCTCACCACCGTCGTTCGCTAGCGGGTACAATGAGCAGTTCTTC. This sequence encodes CASSPPSFASGYNEQFF.

This clone has more than one count but fewer than ten. This chain uses TRBV7-2 with TRBJ1-4; 7 bases align to TRBD1. Trimming cost V 3 bases and J 7 bases; bases outside gene matches: 8. Germline CDR1 is SGHTA and CDR2 is FQGNSA. The length of the CDR3 is 15 residues. The CDR3 protein is CASSFRGLRGEKLFF. The CDR3 bases are TGTGCCAGCAGCTTTAGGGGGCTTCGTGGTGAAAAACTGTTTTTT.